One and the same sample provided the 20 T cell receptor beta chains below, sequenced in a study of blood T cell repertoires in COVID-19. Assay used: immunoSEQ multiplex PCR; TCRdb lists only in-frame clones, some missing. The sample has 150,000 to 200,000 clones, 82% seen once; the top ten hold about 5%. The sequenced sample was PBMCs or T cells enriched from blood (not recorded which). The source is an older woman with acute COVID-19.

The V and J genes are TRBV2 and TRBJ1-1; 7 bases are shared with TRBD1. The CDR3 has 14 amino acids. The V gene's germline CDR1 is SNHLY and CDR2 FYNNEI. J gave up 1 base and V 8 bases, and 7 bases lay outside the gene matches. Written as DNA, the CDR3 is TGTGCCAGCCATTACAGGGGTTCGAACACTGAAGCTTTCTTT. It codes for CASHYRGSNTEAFF. Full variable domain (rest looked up from reference TRBV2 and TRBJ1-1): EPEVTQTPSHQVTQMGQEVILRCVPISNHLYFYWYRQILGQKVEFLVSFYNNEISEKSEIFDDQFSVERPDGSNFTLKIRSTKLEDSAMYFCASHYRGSNTEAFFGQGTRLTVV.

The chain combines TRBV24-1 with TRBJ1-2, with D uncertain. The CDR3 length is 13 residues. V was shortened by 4 bases and J by 7 bases, with 12 bases between the two germline ends. Germline V lookup: CDR1 KGHDR, CDR2 SFDVKD. CDR3 bases: TGTGCCACCAGTGAGACGACTTTAGGTGGCTACACCTTC. Amino acids: CATSETTLGGYTF.

CDR3 in amino acids: CASSDQGFIPEAFF. DNA for the CDR3: TGTGCCAGCAGTGACCAGGGGTTTATCCCGGAAGCTTTCTTT. The J gene is TRBJ1-1, the V gene TRBV6-1; a weak D match, TRBD1 (6 bases). CDR1 and CDR2 (germline): MNHNS, SASEGT. The CDR3 contains 14 residues. Deletions cut 3 bases from V and 8 bases from J, with 16 bases between.

The V and J genes are TRBV4-3 and TRBJ1-4; D remains ambiguous. The CDR3 is made up of 14 amino acids. Trimming removed 0 bases from V and 5 bases from J, with 7 bases in between. Germline assignment: CDR1 LGHNA and CDR2 YSLEER. The DNA of the CDR3 is TGCGCCAGCAGCCAAGAGTCGGTAAATGAAAAACTGTTTTTT. Translated, it gives CASSQESVNEKLFF.

V gene TRBV19 combines with J gene TRBJ1-2; 12 nucleotides match TRBD1. Losses at the gene ends were 6 bases for V and 6 bases for J; bases not matched to a gene: 2. The CDR3 contains 13 residues. From germline, CDR1 is LNHDA and CDR2 SQIVND (reference sequence). This chain's CDR3 is CASRGQGAHGYTF. CDR3 coding DNA: TGTGCCAGTAGGGGACAGGGGGCGCATGGCTACACCTTC.

This clone has a handful of counts. This sequence joins TRBV5-4 and TRBJ2-2, with 8 bases identical to TRBD1. This CDR3 comprises 14 residues. Germline V lookup: CDR1 SGHNT, CDR2 YYREEE (reference sequence). Trimming removed 4 bases from V and 2 bases from J; junction bases left unmatched: 1. The CDR3 bases are TGTGCCAGCAGCGGACAGGGTAACACCGGGGAGCTGTTTTTT. Translation: CASSGQGNTGELFF.

The chain recombines TRBV25-1 with TRBJ1-3, with 7 nucleotides matching TRBD1. Unmatched junction bases numbered 3, after V lost 7 bases and J lost 3 bases. The CDR3 covers 13 residues. Germline V gives CDR1 MGHDK, CDR2 SYGVNS. CDR3: CASNDRVGNTIYF. The CDR3 DNA reads as TGTGCCAGCAATGACAGGGTTGGAAACACCATATATTTT. Full variable domain (outside the CDR3, taken from reference TRBV25-1 and TRBJ1-3): EADIYQTPRYLVIGTGKKITLECSQTMGHDKMYWYQQDPGMELHLIHYSYGVNSTEKGDLSSESTVSRIRTEHFPLTLESARPSHTSQYLCASNDRVGNTIYFGEGSWLTVV.

The V call is TRBV3-1 (or the pseudogene TRBV3-2), the J call TRBJ2-7; TRBD1 is a possible D gene (5 bases). Germline V gene lookup returns CDR1 LGHDT and CDR2 YNNKEL (reference sequence). The CDR3 consists of 17 residues. V lost 1 base and J 2 bases, leaving 18 bases between the germline ends. The CDR3 DNA follows: TGTGCCAGCAGCCAAGGGGTTATCGGCAAGGGGCCCTACGAGCAGTACGTC. Translated: CASSQGVIGKGPYEQYV.

The gene calls are TRBV2 and TRBJ1-5, with D possibly being TRBD1 (5 bases). CDR3 length: 13 residues. Trimming took off 8 bases at V and 5 bases at J, with 13 bases between the two ends. The germline gives CDR1 SNHLY, CDR2 FYNNEI. The CDR3 loop reads CASGRALHQPQHF. For the CDR3, the DNA is TGTGCCAGCGGCAGGGCTCTTCATCAGCCCCAGCATTTT.

V is TRBV4-2 and J is TRBJ1-1; 8 bases agree with TRBD1. Germline V lookup: CDR1 LGHNA, CDR2 YNFKEQ. This CDR3 comprises 13 residues. The V segment lost 4 bases and the J segment 7 bases; nucleotides outside the gene matches: 5. CDR3 DNA sequence: TGTGCCAGCAGCCCCCAGGGGGCAAGTGAAGCTTTCTTT. Its protein is CASSPQGASEAFF.

Notes on this clone: Because the CDR3's place on the DNA is in doubt, the DNA is left out and the CDR3 is given as listed by TCRdb. This chain joins TRBV19 and TRBJ2-5; TRBD2, the D gene given by the table, was not confirmed from the DNA. The CDR3 length is 13 residues, termini included. Per germline, CDR1 LNHDA and CDR2 SQIVND (reference sequence). CDR3 protein: CASSRLSWETQYF.

The rearrangement joins TRBV4-3 to TRBJ1-5; D may be TRBD1 (6 bases). Trimming shortened V by 0 bases and J by 15 bases, and 24 bases separated the two germline ends. Per germline, CDR1 LGHNA and CDR2 YSLEER. The CDR3 consists of 16 residues. The CDR3 DNA reads as TGCGCCAGCAGCCAAGATCTCATAGGGTCGGGACATACTAGGCATTTT. Translation gives CASSQDLIGSGHTRHF.

The rearrangement uses TRBV30 and TRBJ2-7; TRBD2 matches at 12 bases. V gave up 1 base and J gave up 7 bases; unmatched junction bases: 11. CDR3 size: 16 residues. The germline gives CDR1 GTSNPN, CDR2 SVGIG (reference sequence). CDR3 sequence reads: CAWSGSLAGGPGEQYF. The CDR3 coding sequence is TGTGCCTGGAGTGGGTCTCTAGCGGGAGGGCCGGGAGAGCAGTACTTC.

This chain uses TRBV6-5 with TRBJ1-1; D uncertain. V lost 4 bases to trimming and J lost 5 bases, with 17 bases between them. Germline CDR1 reads MNHEY; CDR2 reads SVGAGI. The CDR3 has 15 residues. CDR3 sequence: CASSSWLDWETEAFF. The DNA of the CDR3 is TGTGCCAGCAGTTCTTGGTTAGACTGGGAGACTGAAGCTTTCTTT.

This clone was seen only a few times. J is TRBJ1-3 and V is TRBV5-1, with TRBD1 matching 8 bases. CDR1 is SGHRS and CDR2 is YFSETQ in the germline V gene. CDR3 length: 17 amino acids. The ends lost 4 bases at V and 2 bases at J; junction bases unmatched: 11. CDR3 coding DNA: TGCGCCAGCAGCATAGCCGGGACAGGCGCAACTGGAAACACCATATATTTT. The encoded protein is CASSIAGTGATGNTIYF. Combining the CDR3 with reference TRBV5-1 and TRBJ1-3 gives the whole variable domain KAGVTQTPRYLIKTRGQQVTLSCSPISGHRSVSWYQQTPGQGLQFLFEYFSETQRNKGNFPGRFSGRQFSNSRSEMNVSTLELGDSALYLCASSIAGTGATGNTIYFGEGSWLTVV.

The CDR3 nucleotides are TGTGCCAGCAGTTCCCCGGGGGGGGCCGCGGGTTTCTATGGCTACACCTTC. It is translated as CASSSPGGAAGFYGYTF. The J gene is TRBJ1-2, the V gene TRBV28, with D perhaps matching TRBD1 (6 bases). Germline V gene lookup returns CDR1 MDHEN and CDR2 SYDVKM. Trimming left V 4 bases short and J 4 bases short, with 22 bases between. CDR3 length: 17 amino acids.

The J gene is TRBJ1-3, the V gene TRBV5-8; D perhaps matches TRBD1 (6 bases). Between the trimmed V and J ends, which lost 4 bases and 7 bases, there was a span of 18 bases. Germline CDR1 SGHTS, CDR2 YDEGEE. The CDR3 length is 15 residues. The CDR3 reads CASSRHQGYSNTIYF. CDR3 in DNA: TGTGCCAGCAGCCGCCATCAGGGGTACTCGAACACCATATATTTT.

The chain carries TRBV30 and TRBJ1-2, with D uncertain. The CDR3 has 14 amino acids. V shed 5 bases and J shed 8 bases, with 21 bases lying between them. Germline assignment: CDR1 GTSNPN and CDR2 SVGIG (reference sequence). The CDR3 loop is CAWGRGIVTGGYTF. CDR3 in DNA: TGTGCCTGGGGAAGAGGTATTGTAACTGGCGGCTACACCTTC.

In its sample, this clone was seen once. The chain recombines TRBV7-2 with TRBJ1-6; possibly TRBD1 for D (5 bases). V lost 1 base to trimming and J lost 3 bases, with 10 bases between them. Per germline, CDR1 SGHTA and CDR2 FQGNSA. The CDR3 runs 16 residues. CDR3 in amino acids: CASSLVPGNYNSPLHF. DNA of the CDR3: TGTGCCAGCAGCTTAGTACCAGGGAACTATAATTCACCCCTCCACTTT. Combining the CDR3 with reference TRBV7-2 and TRBJ1-6 gives the whole variable domain GAGVSQSPSNKVTEKGKDVELRCDPISGHTALYWYRQSLGQGLEFLIYFQGNSAPDKSGLPSDRFSAERTGGSVSTLTIQRTQQEDSAVYLCASSLVPGNYNSPLHFGNGTRLTVT.

The gene calls are TRBV7-9 and TRBJ1-2; 7 bases fit TRBD1. From germline, CDR1 is SEHNR and CDR2 FQNEAQ (reference sequence). J gave up 2 bases and V 5 bases, and 14 bases lay outside the gene matches. This CDR3 spans 17 amino acids. CDR3 region: CASSRIRDSSTNYGYTF. The DNA of the CDR3 is TGTGCCAGCAGCCGGATCCGGGACAGCTCAACCAACTATGGCTACACCTTC.